The 31 T cell receptor beta chains reported below all come from one sample, sequenced in a study of cytomegalovirus exposure and HLA in healthy donors. Libraries were prepared by immunoSEQ multiplex PCR; TCRdb keeps only in-frame clonotypes and omits some of them. The table shows roughly 300,000 clones, with 86% occurring only once. The specimen was PBMCs. The receptors originated from a woman younger than 35 in good health and CMV-seronegative.

This chain connects TRBV18 to TRBJ2-7; 14 bases line up with TRBD2. The CDR3 covers 15 residues. CDR1 is KGHSH, CDR2 LQKENI, per germline. The V and J ends lost 5 bases and 4 bases, in that order; junction bases with no gene match: 4. CDR3 protein: CASSGGLAGEYEQYF. The CDR3, as DNA: TGTGCCAGCTCAGGGGGACTAGCGGGAGAATACGAGCAGTACTTC.

This rearrangement joins TRBV2 to TRBJ1-1; the D is unclear. CDR1 is SNHLY and CDR2 is FYNNEI in the germline V gene. The CDR3 contains 13 residues. V lost 5 bases, J lost 6 bases, and 13 bases lay in between. CDR3 nucleotide sequence: TGTGCCAGCAGTCCTACCCCGCCGGCTGAAGCTTTCTTT. This encodes CASSPTPPAEAFF.

Details on this clone: Other DNA sequences from this sample encode an identical CDR3 as well. J is TRBJ2-7 and V is TRBV4-1, with 9 positions matching TRBD2. In germline, CDR1 is MGHRA, CDR2 YSYEKL. The CDR3 runs to 15 residues. The ends lost 4 bases at V and 4 bases at J; junction bases unmatched: 8. The CDR3 nucleotides are TGCGCCAGCAGCCCGATTGCGGGGGGGGGATACGAGCAGTACTTC. It encodes CASSPIAGGGYEQYF.

This chain connects TRBV12-5 to TRBJ2-1, with TRBD2 as a possible D gene (6 bases). Between the trimmed V and J ends, which lost 4 bases and 7 bases, there was a span of 17 bases. Germline V CDR1 and CDR2: LGHNT, FRNRAP. This CDR3 is built from 15 residues. Here the CDR3 DNA reads TGTGCTAGTGGTTCCCCGGCCGTCGCGGGGAATGAGCAGTTCTTC. Translated, it gives CASGSPAVAGNEQFF.

This sequence joins TRBV10-3 and TRBJ1-5, with TRBD1 matching 7 bases. The junction had 3 bases not matched to a gene; V was cut back by 4 bases and J by 6 bases. Germline V lookup: CDR1 ENHRY, CDR2 SYGVKD. The CDR3 sequence is 13 residues long. Written as DNA, the CDR3 is TGTGCCATCAGTGGTCAGGGGGTTCAGCCCCAGCATTTT. This sequence encodes CAISGQGVQPQHF.

The V gene is TRBV11-3, the J gene TRBJ1-1; D is unresolved. The germline gives CDR1 SGHNT, CDR2 YENEEA. The CDR3 contains 13 residues. V lost 6 bases and J lost 1, with 9 bases in between. This CDR3 is CASSPRQNTEAFF. The CDR3 region has the DNA TGTGCCAGCAGTCCTCGACAGAACACTGAAGCTTTCTTT.

V and J are TRBV15 and TRBJ1-1; 7 bases agree with TRBD1. The CDR3 runs 13 residues. V gave up 4 bases and J gave up 3 bases; unmatched junction bases: 2. CDR1 is LNHNV and CDR2 is YYDKDF in the germline V gene (reference sequence). The CDR3 loop is CATSIQGDTEAFF. The DNA for the CDR3 is TGTGCCACCAGCATCCAGGGGGACACTGAAGCTTTCTTT.

The chain links TRBV9 to TRBJ1-1; D possibly corresponds to TRBD1 (6 bases). V lost 3 bases, J lost 6 bases, and 12 bases lay in between. The germline gives CDR1 SGDLS, CDR2 YYNGEE. There are 13 residues in the CDR3. The CDR3 nucleotides are TGTGCCAGCAGCGCCAACGGACAGTCTGAAGCTTTCTTT. Its protein is CASSANGQSEAFF.

This sequence joins TRBV7-3 and TRBJ2-3, with TRBD2 matching 7 bases. The V gene's germline CDR1 is SGHTA and CDR2 FQGTGA. The CDR3 extends over 15 amino acids. With 3 bases clipped from V and 2 bases from J, the junction kept 5 bases outside the gene matches. The CDR3 bases are TGTGCCAGCAGCTTCGCTAGCGGAAACACAGATACGCAGTATTTT. Its protein is CASSFASGNTDTQYF.

The chain joins TRBV6-5 to TRBJ1-1, with TRBD1 as a possible D gene (5 bases). Trimming pared 2 bases from V and 3 bases from J, leaving 16 bases between. The CDR3 has 16 amino acids. CDR1 and CDR2 from the germline V gene are MNHEY and SVGAGI. CDR3 sequence: CASSYAIRGFDTEAFF. The DNA for the CDR3 is TGTGCCAGCAGTTACGCTATAAGGGGTTTCGACACTGAAGCTTTCTTT.

The chain employs TRBV2 and TRBJ2-7; the D gene is possibly TRBD2 (6 bases). CDR1 and CDR2 from the germline V gene are SNHLY and FYNNEI. V was clipped by 2 bases and J by 5 bases, with 16 bases between them. CDR3 size: 15 residues. The CDR3 here is CASSELVSRGDEQYF. The CDR3 nucleotides read TGTGCCAGCAGTGAATTGGTCTCTCGCGGGGACGAGCAGTACTTC.

CDR3 DNA: TGTGCCAGCAGTACCCTTAGCGGGATTCCGTCTACGCAGTATTTT. Translation: CASSTLSGIPSTQYF. The chain joins TRBV27 to TRBJ2-3; TRBD2 matches 8 bases. The V segment lost 5 bases and the J segment 8 bases; nucleotides outside the gene matches: 12. CDR3 size: 15 residues. The germline gives CDR1 MNHEY, CDR2 SMNVEV (reference sequence).

The rearrangement uses TRBV7-3 and TRBJ2-1; TRBD1 matches 7 bases. V trimming: 2 bases; J trimming: 4 bases; junction bases outside the gene matches: 5. Germline lookup yields CDR1 SGHTA and CDR2 FQGTGA. This CDR3 is 15 amino acids long. The CDR3 protein is CASSLGDRRYNEQFF. In DNA, the CDR3 is TGTGCCAGCAGCTTAGGGGACAGAAGATACAATGAGCAGTTCTTC. Full variable domain (outside the CDR3, taken from reference TRBV7-3 and TRBJ2-1): GAGVSQTPSNKVTEKGKYVELRCDPISGHTALYWYRQSLGQGPEFLIYFQGTGAADDSGLPNDRFFAVRPEGSVSTLKIQRTERGDSAVYLCASSLGDRRYNEQFFGPGTRLTVL.

The J gene is TRBJ2-7, the V gene TRBV10-3; 8 bases map to TRBD2. The germline V gene has CDR1 ENHRY and CDR2 SYGVKD. V lost 6 bases and J lost 6; bases outside the gene matches: 1. The CDR3 has 11 amino acids. The CDR3 coding sequence is TGTGCCATCAGCACTAGCGGCGAGCAGTACTTC. Amino acids: CAISTSGEQYF.

The V and J genes are TRBV9 and TRBJ2-1, with unresolved D. Trimming took off 4 bases at V and 0 bases at J, with 5 bases between the two ends. Germline CDR1 is SGDLS and CDR2 is YYNGEE. The CDR3 is made up of 13 amino acids. For the CDR3, the DNA is TGTGCCAGCAGCCCTAGCTCCTACAATGAGCAGTTCTTC. Protein product: CASSPSSYNEQFF.

This clone came up a few times. The V gene is TRBV27, the J gene TRBJ1-3; TRBD1 agrees at 10 bases. The CDR3 loop spans 18 amino acids. Germline-derived CDR1 and CDR2 are MNHEY and SMNVEV (reference sequence). The V gene end was trimmed by 4 bases and the J gene end by 0 bases; junction bases not matched to a gene: 9. The CDR3 spells CASSSPGQGFPSGNTIYF. CDR3 nucleotide sequence: TGTGCCAGCAGTTCGCCGGGACAGGGGTTCCCCTCTGGAAACACCATATATTTT.

The chain employs TRBV9 and TRBJ1-1, with D possibly being TRBD1 (5 bases). The V end was cut by 3 bases, the J end by 3 bases, with 12 bases between. Germline-derived CDR1 and CDR2 are SGDLS and YYNGEE. The CDR3 totals 14 residues. DNA of the CDR3: TGTGCCAGCAGCGAACAGGCCCAGTACACTGAAGCTTTCTTT. Residues: CASSEQAQYTEAFF.

J is TRBJ1-1 and V is TRBV28; the match to TRBD1 covers 8 bases. This CDR3 region has 14 residues. The germline gives CDR1 MDHEN, CDR2 SYDVKM. The J segment lost 4 bases and the V segment lost 6 bases, leaving 7 bases of the junction unmatched. As DNA, the CDR3 is TGTGCCAGCAGCCCGACAGGGGATATCACTGAAGCTTTCTTT. Protein sequence: CASSPTGDITEAFF.

The chain recombines TRBV5-6 with TRBJ2-2, with D possibly being TRBD2 (6 bases). CDR1 SGHDT and CDR2 YYEEEE come from the germline V gene. V was pared by 0 bases and J by 7 bases, with 13 bases between. The CDR3 extends over 15 amino acids. As DNA, the CDR3 is TGTGCCAGCAGCTTGGCGGGAGAAGGGTTCGGGGAGCTGTTTTTT. Translated: CASSLAGEGFGELFF.

The chain has TRBV28 and TRBJ2-7, with 8 bases lining up with TRBD1. The CDR3 covers 15 residues. Germline lookup yields CDR1 MDHEN and CDR2 SYDVKM. V trimming: 8 bases; J trimming: 0 bases; junction bases outside the gene matches: 9. The CDR3 loop reads CASSPGTGFSYEQYF. The CDR3 region has the DNA TGTGCCAGCTCGCCCGGGACAGGCTTCTCCTACGAGCAGTACTTC.

The genes are TRBV28 and TRBJ2-2, with 9 positions matching TRBD1. The V gene end was trimmed by 8 bases and the J gene end by 3 bases; junction bases not matched to a gene: 7. This CDR3 is built from 15 residues. Germline CDR1 MDHEN, CDR2 SYDVKM. The CDR3 protein is CASGTGGADTGELFF. In DNA, the CDR3 is TGTGCCAGCGGAACAGGGGGCGCCGACACCGGGGAGCTGTTTTTT.

The chain joins TRBV9 to TRBJ2-1, with 14 bases identical to TRBD2. The CDR3 spans 19 residues. Germline V gene data show CDR1 as SGDLS and CDR2 as YYNGEE. V gave up 0 bases and J gave up 1 base; unmatched junction bases: 6. The CDR3 DNA reads as TGTGCCAGCAGCGTAGATATGGGACTAGCGGGGGCTTCCTACAATGAGCAGTTCTTC. Translation: CASSVDMGLAGASYNEQFF.

This rearrangement joins TRBV20-1 to TRBJ2-2; no definite D call. Germline V lookup: CDR1 DFQATT, CDR2 SNEGSKA (reference sequence). Trimming pared 6 bases from V and 6 bases from J, leaving 5 bases between. The CDR3 spans 10 residues. The CDR3 region has the DNA TGCAGTGCCCTATCCGGGGAGCTGTTTTTT. This translates into CSALSGELFF.

This clone was observed a single time. The chain uses TRBV5-1 and TRBJ1-4, with D possibly TRBD1 on 5 matching bases. The germline V and J ends were trimmed by 2 bases and 5 bases, with 10 bases remaining between them. This CDR3 has 14 residues. Germline V gives CDR1 SGHRS, CDR2 YFSETQ. The CDR3 region has the DNA TGCGCCAGCAGCTTAGGGGAAAGGAATGAAAAACTGTTTTTT. Its translation: CASSLGERNEKLFF.

CDR3 nucleotide sequence: TGTGCCAGCAGCGCAGGGGGCGGCACAGATACGCAGTATTTT. Translating it yields CASSAGGGTDTQYF. The chain uses TRBV11-1 and TRBJ2-3, with 8 bases lining up with TRBD1. Germline V CDR1 and CDR2: SGHAT, FQDESV (reference sequence). The V gene end was trimmed by 5 bases and the J gene end by 1 base; junction bases not matched to a gene: 2. The CDR3 is 14 amino acids.

The chain carries TRBV6-5 and TRBJ1-1, with 11 bases fitting TRBD1. Germline V lookup: CDR1 MNHEY, CDR2 SVGAGI. This CDR3 comprises 15 residues. V was clipped by 7 bases and J by 0 bases; unmatched bases: 4. The CDR3 DNA reads as TGTGCCAGCACCGGACAGGGGGCGGTGAACACTGAAGCTTTCTTT. It encodes CASTGQGAVNTEAFF.

The chain carries TRBV2 and TRBJ2-3; D is undetermined. The CDR3 has 13 amino acids. The germline gives CDR1 SNHLY, CDR2 FYNNEI. Trimming shortened V by 6 bases and J by 4 bases, and 11 bases separated the two germline ends. In DNA, the CDR3 is TGTGCCAGCAGGTGGAGCGCTGCAGATACGCAGTATTTT. Its protein product is CASRWSAADTQYF.

In this sample, this clone turned up once. The chain employs TRBV7-2 and TRBJ2-3, with 13 nucleotides matching TRBD2. The germline V gene has CDR1 SGHTA and CDR2 FQGNSA. After removal of 3 bases from V and 4 bases from J, the junction contained 10 bases not matched to a gene. The CDR3 length is 18 residues. CDR3 residues: CASSFGPGLAGDPDTQYF. CDR3 coding DNA: TGTGCCAGCAGCTTTGGGCCAGGACTAGCGGGAGATCCAGATACGCAGTATTTT.

This clone occurred once. The CDR3 DNA reads as TGCGCCAGCAGCCAAGGAGGGACAGGGGCCGGGGAGCTGTTTTTT. Residues: CASSQGGTGAGELFF. The rearrangement uses TRBV4-1 and TRBJ2-2, with 10 bases lining up with TRBD1. With V trimmed by 1 base and J by 6 bases, 2 bases remained unmatched. This CDR3 region has 15 residues. Looked up from germline, CDR1 is MGHRA and CDR2 is YSYEKL.

A few counts support this clone. V gene TRBV13 combines with J gene TRBJ2-7; D is uncertain. The CDR3 runs to 13 residues. Looked up from germline, CDR1 is PRHDT and CDR2 is FYEKMQ (reference sequence). V was trimmed by 5 bases and J by 6 bases, leaving 14 bases between them. This chain's CDR3 is CASSGSMQVEQYF. The CDR3 DNA is TGTGCCAGCAGCGGATCCATGCAGGTCGAGCAGTACTTC. Full variable domain (remainder filled in from reference TRBV13 and TRBJ2-7): AAGVIQSPRHLIKEKRETATLKCYPIPRHDTVYWYQQGPGQDPQFLISFYEKMQSDKGSIPDRFSAQQFSDYHSELNMSSLELGDSALYFCASSGSMQVEQYFGPGTRLTVT.

The chain joins TRBV7-2 to TRBJ2-1, with TRBD2 identical over 9 bases. V dropped 5 bases and J dropped 0; count of bases not matched to a gene: 8. Germline CDR1 reads SGHTA; CDR2 reads FQGNSA. The CDR3 length is 17 residues. Here the CDR3 reads CASSLEAGGPSYNEQFF. CDR3 bases: TGTGCCAGCAGCCTAGAAGCGGGAGGTCCCTCCTACAATGAGCAGTTCTTC.